The clone carrying this T cell receptor beta chain was picked up many times. Its target is unknown. TCR alpha and TCR beta cDNA libraries with sample barcodes and UMIs came from 5'RACE using constant-segment primers. TCRdb reprocessed the 5' RACE reads via MiXCR and lists one record per CDR3 protein. Of about 16,000 distinct CDR3 sequences in the sample, approximately 23% were seen once. The V and J ends lost 2 bases and 2 bases, in that order; junction bases with no gene match: 1. CDR1 is SGDLS and CDR2 is YYNGEE in the germline V gene. The CDR3 runs 15 residues. This sample was taken from a study of T-cell memory formation after mild COVID-19. Study as a whole: Clusters were largely donor specific.

Study conclusions and caveats: Cross-reactive memory appears to have joined, as suggested by some responding clones showing up in pre-infection memory. Still unconfirmed is whether the second-wave clones peaking on day 37 recognized SARS-CoV-2.

Sequencing was carried out using PBMCs or a T cell subset sorted from them (not recorded which). This rearrangement joins TRBV9 to TRBJ2-2, with TRBD2 matching 9 bases. This TCR came from a man aged 18 to 30 who had mild COVID-19 (a few samples of this study predate the infection). Cell type and time point are not known. Here the CDR3 DNA reads TGTGCCAGCAGCGTTAGCGGGGGAAACACCGGGGAGCTGTTTTTT. It is translated as CASSVSGGNTGELFF.